This is a list of T cell receptor beta chains from one sample in a study of blood T cells in healthy people across ages. TCRdb re-derived calls from the 5' RACE reads in MiXCR, one entry per CDR3 protein. The profile shows some 1.5 million distinct CDR3 sequences, 40% to 45% of them singletons. The sample consisted of blood. The receptors were sampled from a woman under 30 in good health. The CDR3 runs from the conserved cysteine through the conserved F or W. A D gene is named only where the DNA matches it firmly. The size field is filled for only some rows; it gives once, few, many or a size class.

j_call v_call clone_size d_call cdr3_aa cdr3_nt
TRBJ2-7 TRBV29-1 many TRBD1 CSVVGGQGTYEQYF TGCAGCGTTGTTGGTGGACAGGGTACCTACGAGCAGTACTTC
TRBJ2-1 TRBV20-1 few NA CSARELLEQFF TGCAGTGCCAGGGAACTCCTTGAGCAGTTCTTC
TRBJ2-3 TRBV6-5 NA NA CASSPRQFTDTQYF TGTGCCAGCAGTCCGAGACAGTTCACAGATACGCAGTATTTT
TRBJ2-3 TRBV2 NA TRBD2 CASSERLAGTTDAQYF TGTGCCAGCAGTGAACGACTAGCGGGAACCACAGATGCGCAGTATTTT
TRBJ2-7 TRBV7-2 NA TRBD2 CGSSLSTSGYEQYF TGTGGCAGCAGCTTATCGACTAGCGGCTACGAGCAGTACTTC
TRBJ2-1 TRBV4-1 NA TRBD2 CASSQVSGGTYNEQFF TGCGCCAGCAGCCAAGTCTCGGGGGGGACCTACAATGAGCAGTTCTTC
TRBJ2-7 TRBV7-9 NA NA CASSLWGGGHEQYF TGTGCCAGCAGCTTATGGGGCGGGGGCCACGAGCAGTACTTC
TRBJ2-1 TRBV27 NA NA CASGRQDNEQFF TGTGCCAGCGGGCGACAGGACAATGAGCAGTTCTTC
TRBJ2-5 TRBV20-1 once TRBD2 CSARSTSGRLETQYF TGTAGTGCTAGAAGCACTAGCGGGAGGTTGGAGACCCAGTACTTC
TRBJ2-7 TRBV20-1 NA TRBD2 CSAKGPSGGGEQYF TGCAGTGCGAAAGGGCCTAGCGGAGGAGGCGAGCAGTACTTC
TRBJ2-7 TRBV4-3 few TRBD1 CASSPTGVDPYEQYF TGCGCCAGCAGCCCGACAGGGGTCGATCCCTACGAGCAGTACTTC
TRBJ2-7 TRBV29-1 NA TRBD1 CSVALRQGTYNEQYF TGCAGCGTTGCCCTGAGACAGGGGACCTACAATGAGCAGTACTTC
TRBJ1-4 TRBV12-3/TRBV12-4 few NA CATQEGPLEKLFF TGTGCCACTCAGGAGGGACCCCTCGAAAAACTGTTTTTT
TRBJ1-2 TRBV20-1 NA NA CSVPVLEGYTF TGCAGTGTTCCGGTTTTGGAGGGCTACACCTTC
TRBJ2-5 TRBV11-2 once NA CASTMTGGLSYNEQYF TGTGCCAGCACGATGACGGGGGGCCTCTCCTACAATGAGCAGTACTTC
TRBJ2-7 TRBV2 few NA CASSEGSQYF TGTGCCAGCAGTGAAGGGTCCCAGTACTTC
TRBJ1-4 TRBV15 NA NA CATSRDKGSNEKLFF TGTGCCACCAGCAGAGATAAGGGTTCTAATGAAAAACTGTTTTTT
TRBJ2-7 TRBV12-3/TRBV12-4 many NA CASSFGGPRYEQYF TGTGCCAGCAGCTTCGGGGGGCCTCGATACGAGCAGTACTTC
TRBJ1-5 TRBV7-2 once NA CASSLRRGSNQPQHF TGTGCCAGCAGCTTAAGACGGGGGTCGAATCAGCCCCAGCATTTT
TRBJ1-6 TRBV30 NA NA CAWKIIQGNSPLHF TGTGCCTGGAAGATTATCCAGGGGAATTCACCCCTCCACTTT
TRBJ2-3 TRBV5-1 NA NA CASSLGADYETDTQYF TGCGCCAGCAGCTTGGGGGCGGACTACGAGACAGATACGCAGTATTTT
TRBJ2-4 TRBV13 once TRBD1 CASSLGATGQGKHQYF TGTGCCAGCAGCTTAGGCGCTACGGGACAGGGCAAACATCAGTACTTC
TRBJ1-2 TRBV11-2 few NA CASSSKTLHSDSQGYGYTF TGTGCCAGCAGCTCCAAGACCCTCCATTCGGACTCCCAAGGCTATGGCTACACCTTC
TRBJ1-1 TRBV2 NA NA CASSEAWGQVENTEAFF TGTGCCAGCAGTGAAGCGTGGGGTCAGGTAGAGAACACTGAAGCTTTCTTT
TRBJ2-1 TRBV6-6 few TRBD2 CASSYTLGTSGSYEQFF TGTGCCAGCAGTTATACCCTGGGGACTAGCGGGAGTTATGAGCAGTTCTTC
TRBJ1-2 TRBV25-1 NA NA CASSDLPGYGYTF TGTGCCAGCAGTGATCTACCCGGATATGGCTACACCTTC
TRBJ1-4 TRBV6-6 NA NA CASSSFQSNEKLFF TGTGCCAGCAGTTCCTTCCAGTCTAATGAAAAACTGTTTTTT
TRBJ1-2 TRBV9 few NA CASSGRTANYGYTF TGTGCCAGCAGCGGCCGGACGGCCAACTATGGCTACACCTTC
TRBJ1-1 TRBV10-3 few NA CATTTGDLNTEAFF TGTGCCACTACGACGGGGGACCTGAACACTGAAGCTTTCTTT
TRBJ2-1 TRBV6-5 NA TRBD1 CASKRDRDPYNEQFF TGTGCCAGCAAACGGGACAGGGACCCGTACAATGAGCAGTTCTTC
TRBJ2-7 TRBV12-5 few TRBD1 CASKRDRGSYEQYF TGTGCTAGTAAAAGGGACAGGGGATCCTACGAGCAGTACTTC
TRBJ2-7 TRBV6-2/TRBV6-3 NA NA CASSRVGYVQYF TGTGCCAGCAGCCGAGTGGGATACGTGCAGTACTTC
TRBJ2-7 TRBV6-5 NA TRBD1 CASSYRTGVYEQYF TGTGCCAGCAGTTATCGGACAGGGGTTTACGAGCAGTACTTC
TRBJ1-5 TRBV4-1 NA TRBD1 CASSHTTGSSGQPQHF TGCGCCAGCAGCCATACGACAGGGTCATCTGGTCAGCCCCAGCATTTT
TRBJ1-4 TRBV28 many NA CASSSGTENEKLFF TGTGCCAGCAGTTCCGGGACGGAGAATGAAAAACTGTTTTTT
TRBJ2-3 TRBV12-3/TRBV12-4 NA NA CASSLVSTDAQYF TGTGCCAGCAGTTTAGTTAGCACAGATGCGCAGTATTTT
TRBJ2-7 TRBV4-2 NA TRBD2 CASSRSIGTSGSSYEQYF TGTGCCAGCAGCCGATCGATCGGGACTAGCGGTTCCTCCTACGAGCAGTACTTC
TRBJ2-7 TRBV12-3/TRBV12-4 NA NA CASGLAPGLAYEQYF TGTGCCAGCGGTTTAGCACCGGGACTCGCCTACGAGCAGTACTTC
TRBJ2-3 TRBV7-9 NA TRBD1 CASSSPGTGIDTQYF TGTGCCAGCAGCTCGCCCGGGACAGGGATAGATACGCAGTATTTT
TRBJ2-7 TRBV5-1 NA NA CASSFGQRGSYEQYF TGCGCCAGCAGCTTCGGACAGAGGGGGTCCTACGAGCAGTACTTC
TRBJ1-2 TRBV5-4 NA NA CASSFRAENLFGYTF TGTGCCAGCAGCTTTCGGGCCGAAAACCTTTTTGGCTACACCTTC
TRBJ1-5 TRBV25-1 NA NA CASSEGSFLMPQHF TGTGCCAGCAGTGAAGGGAGTTTCCTGATGCCCCAGCATTTT
TRBJ2-3 TRBV7-9 few TRBD2 CASSHQGLAGGPITDTQYF TGTGCCAGCAGCCACCAGGGACTAGCGGGAGGGCCGATCACAGATACGCAGTATTTT
TRBJ2-1 TRBV7-2 NA TRBD2 CASSLEPASGRYEQFF TGTGCCAGCAGCTTAGAGCCGGCTAGCGGGAGGTATGAGCAGTTCTTC
TRBJ2-3 TRBV15 NA NA CATSSYTDTQYF TGTGCCACCAGCAGCTACACAGATACGCAGTATTTT
TRBJ2-7 TRBV6-2/TRBV6-3 NA TRBD2 CASHRGGGAYNEQYF TGTGCCAGTCATAGGGGCGGGGGGGCCTACAATGAGCAGTACTTC
TRBJ2-5 TRBV4-3 few TRBD2 CASSQGLRGRLAGHNEQYF TGCGCCAGCAGCCAAGGCTTGCGGGGCCGTCTAGCGGGCCACAATGAGCAGTACTTC
TRBJ1-1 TRBV29-1 NA TRBD1 CSVRRGLGTEAFF TGCAGCGTAAGAAGGGGGCTGGGCACTGAAGCTTTCTTT
TRBJ1-2 TRBV2 once NA CASSEGPASGWGYTF TGTGCCAGCAGTGAAGGCCCAGCCTCAGGGTGGGGCTACACCTTC
TRBJ1-5 TRBV20-1 few NA CSAREQGWYSNQPQHF TGCAGTGCTAGAGAACAGGGCTGGTATAGCAATCAGCCCCAGCATTTT
TRBJ2-2 TRBV10-3 NA NA CAISESGNTGELFF TGTGCCATCAGTGAGTCTGGGAACACCGGGGAGCTGTTTTTT
TRBJ1-2 TRBV12-3/TRBV12-4 few NA CASSLLRPVNYGYTF TGTGCCAGCAGTTTACTCAGGCCCGTTAACTATGGCTACACCTTC
TRBJ1-1 TRBV3-1 NA TRBD1 CASSQGTWDSGAFF TGTGCCAGCAGCCAAGGCACTTGGGACAGTGGAGCTTTCTTT
TRBJ2-7 TRBV20-1 few TRBD2 CSARGLAGGFYEQYF TGCAGTGCTCGGGGACTAGCGGGAGGATTTTACGAGCAGTACTTC
TRBJ2-7 TRBV27 NA NA CASTSTYEQYF TGTGCCAGCACCTCCACCTACGAGCAGTACTTC
TRBJ1-4 TRBV7-2 NA NA CASSLSLGPTLEKLFF TGTGCCAGCAGCTTATCCTTGGGACCTACGCTAGAAAAACTGTTTTTT
TRBJ1-1 TRBV7-2 once NA CASSIAGSTEAFF TGTGCCAGCAGCATAGCGGGGAGCACTGAAGCTTTCTTT
TRBJ2-1 TRBV7-2 few NA CASSPNWGTLNNEQFF TGTGCCAGCAGCCCAAATTGGGGGACACTTAACAATGAGCAGTTCTTC
TRBJ2-7 TRBV12-3/TRBV12-4 NA NA CASRDRFKVYEQYF TGTGCCAGCAGAGACAGGTTCAAGGTTTACGAGCAGTACTTC
TRBJ2-7 TRBV20-1 NA TRBD2 CSALGTSGSEQYF TGCAGTGCTCTCGGGACTAGCGGTAGTGAGCAGTACTTC